The text below deals with one TCR beta chain. This clone was recorded a few times. The target of this receptor is not known. The CDR3 does not close with the conserved phenylalanine or tryptophan, likely indicating a read error. The limits of the CDR3 on the DNA are not certain, so only TCRdb's listed CDR3 is given. This sample is drawn from a study of blood T cell repertoires in COVID-19 (dated by TCRdb to the early 2020s). A note on the overall study: The collaborator samples originated in the United States, Italy and Spain and spanned the acute and convalescent phases of COVID-19. The material from the prospective study consisted of cDNA or gDNA derived from T cells, B-cell-depleted T cells, or PBMCs. Subjects who had been exposed to COVID-19, were actively infected with it, or had recovered from it provided the deeply sampled blood TCRbeta repertoires that made up the dataset. A freely available public database, intended as a resource for researchers studying the immune response to SARS-CoV-2, is where the repertoires were released. Samples were obtained from the ongoing ImmuneRACE study (first 160 participants) and from some 1,300 subjects provided by 6 global collaborators. Sample metadata almost always included a de-identified subject ID, COVID-19 status, age in years and sex. Where available, HLA class I and class II types were taken from metadata supplied by the sample provider and were not determined by assay-based typing. Study-wide conclusions, independent of this receptor: Clinical and demographic metadata were provided uncurated, with the amount varying by source and participant.

TCRbeta CDR3 regions were amplified from genomic DNA by means of the immunoSEQ Assay, a bias-controlled multiplex PCR. The published analysis was carried out like this. Within the assay, amplification of reference gene primers was used to estimate how many nucleated cells each sample contained. Sequence reads were collapsed and filtered to measure the absolute abundance of every unique TCRbeta CDR3 rearrangement. Productive Simpson clonality was computed per sample as the square root of Simpson's diversity index over productive rearrangements. TCRdb provides this immuneACCESS table in a form limited to in-frame rearrangements. Some clones are lacking; in checked studies, under half of them reflect an unresolved V gene, and why the rest are absent is not known. From that table come the V and J calls and clone size; the DNA was used to work out D and trimming. The sample table records approximately 97,000 clones; roughly 80% of these occur just once. The ten largest make up about 4.5% of the sample.

Inclusive of both ends, the CDR3 amounts to 8 amino acids. CDR1 is given as WNHNN and CDR2 as SYGVQD, both from the germline V gene (reference sequence). Whole blood was collected in K2EDTA tubes by collaborating institutions according to the institutions' own protocols. For TCRbeta analysis, collaborators shipped samples in one of three forms: frozen whole blood, isolated PBMCs, or DNA extracted from either of those sample types. The receptor chain draws on TRBV10-1 and TRBJ1-1; the DNA was not compared with TRBD1, the D call given in the table. The sample consisted of peripheral blood. The receptor's source is a man aged 55 to 69 with acute or convalescent COVID-19. The encoded CDR3 is CASTEHRR.